Detailed here is one T cell receptor (beta chain). These data originate in a study of blood T cell repertoires in COVID-19. Across the study: Both acute and convalescent COVID-19 samples were obtained from the United States, Italy and Spain. The cDNA or gDNA used as material had been derived from T cells, B-cell-depleted T cells, or PBMCs.

Authors' methods: Estimation of nucleated cell counts was performed using reference gene primer amplification. Assay used: immunoSEQ multiplex PCR; TCRdb lists only in-frame clones, some missing. The V and J calls and clone size were taken over from that table, and D and trimming were inferred from the DNA. This table holds about 120,000 clones, around four fifths found once. This CDR3 is built from 14 residues. J lost 3 bases, V lost 6 bases, and 5 bases had no gene match. Germline V gene sequence: CDR1 MDHEN, CDR2 SYDVKM. The rearrangement joins TRBV28 to TRBJ1-2; 9 positions match TRBD1. The source is a man aged 60-69 years with acute or convalescent COVID-19. The source material was peripheral blood. CDR3 sequence: CASRTRTGDYGYTF. The CDR3 DNA is TGTGCCAGCAGAACCAGGACAGGGGACTATGGCTACACCTTC.